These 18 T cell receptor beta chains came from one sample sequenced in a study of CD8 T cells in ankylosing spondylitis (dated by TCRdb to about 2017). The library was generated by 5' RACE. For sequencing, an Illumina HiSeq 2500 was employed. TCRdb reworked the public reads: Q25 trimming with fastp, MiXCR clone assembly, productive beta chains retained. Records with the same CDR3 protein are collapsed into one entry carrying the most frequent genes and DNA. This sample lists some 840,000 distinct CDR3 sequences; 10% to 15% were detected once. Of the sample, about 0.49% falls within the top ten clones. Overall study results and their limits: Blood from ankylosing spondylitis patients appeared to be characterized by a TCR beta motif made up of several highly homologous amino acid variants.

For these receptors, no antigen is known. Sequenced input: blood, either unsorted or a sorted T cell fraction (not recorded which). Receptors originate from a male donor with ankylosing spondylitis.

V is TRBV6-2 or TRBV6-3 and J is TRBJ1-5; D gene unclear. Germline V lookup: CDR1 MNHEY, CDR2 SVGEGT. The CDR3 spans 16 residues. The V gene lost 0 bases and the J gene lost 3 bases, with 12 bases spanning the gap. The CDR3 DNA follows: TGTGCCAGCAGTTACTCGTGGCAGCCGAACAATCAGCCCCAGCATTTT. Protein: CASSYSWQPNNQPQHF.

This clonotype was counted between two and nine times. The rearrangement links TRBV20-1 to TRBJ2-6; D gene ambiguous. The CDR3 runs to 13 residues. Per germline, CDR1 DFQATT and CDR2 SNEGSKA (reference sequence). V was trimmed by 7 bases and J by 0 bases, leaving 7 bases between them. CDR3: CSGVISGANVLTF. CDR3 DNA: TGCAGTGGCGTTATCTCTGGGGCCAACGTCCTGACTTTC.

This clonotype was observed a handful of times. The CDR3 reads CATSRPGDRETQYF. CDR3 bases: TGTGCCACCAGCAGACCGGGGGACAGAGAGACCCAGTACTTC. The V gene is TRBV15, the J gene TRBJ2-5; the D gene is possibly TRBD1 (7 bases). The CDR3 has 14 amino acids. Per germline, CDR1 LNHNV and CDR2 YYDKDF (reference sequence). V was pared by 2 bases and J by 4 bases, with 11 bases between.

The CDR3 DNA follows: TGTGCCAGCAGCCTTCTAGTGGAGCAGTACTTC. This sequence encodes CASSLLVEQYF. The chain carries TRBV6-2 or TRBV6-3 and TRBJ2-7; D is unresolved. This CDR3 has 11 residues. Trimming stripped 6 bases from V and 7 bases from J, with 10 bases between. Germline assignment: CDR1 MNHEY and CDR2 SVGEGT.

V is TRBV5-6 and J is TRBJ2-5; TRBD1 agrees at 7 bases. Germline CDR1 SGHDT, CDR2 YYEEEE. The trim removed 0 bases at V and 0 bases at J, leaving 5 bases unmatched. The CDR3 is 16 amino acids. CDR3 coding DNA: TGTGCCAGCAGCTTGGACAGGGGATGGTACCAAGAGACCCAGTACTTC. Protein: CASSLDRGWYQETQYF.

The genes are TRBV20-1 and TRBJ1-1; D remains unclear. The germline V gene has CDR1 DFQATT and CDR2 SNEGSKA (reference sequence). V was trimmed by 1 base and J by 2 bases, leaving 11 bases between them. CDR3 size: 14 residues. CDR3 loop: CSARVPATNTEAFF. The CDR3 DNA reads TGCAGTGCTAGAGTTCCAGCCACAAACACTGAAGCTTTCTTT.

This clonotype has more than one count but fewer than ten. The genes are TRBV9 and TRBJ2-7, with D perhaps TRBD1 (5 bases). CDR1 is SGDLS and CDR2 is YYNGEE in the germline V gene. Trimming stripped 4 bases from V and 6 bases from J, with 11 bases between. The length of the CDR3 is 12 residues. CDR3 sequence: CASSPQGTEQYF. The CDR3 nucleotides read TGTGCCAGCAGCCCCCAGGGAACCGAGCAGTACTTC.

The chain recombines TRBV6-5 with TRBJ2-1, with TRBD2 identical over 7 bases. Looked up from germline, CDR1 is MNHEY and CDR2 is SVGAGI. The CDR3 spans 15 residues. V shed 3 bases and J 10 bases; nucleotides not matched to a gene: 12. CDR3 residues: CASSYRVAGVWEQFF. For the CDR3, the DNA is TGTGCCAGCAGTTATCGGGTCGCGGGAGTTTGGGAGCAGTTCTTC.

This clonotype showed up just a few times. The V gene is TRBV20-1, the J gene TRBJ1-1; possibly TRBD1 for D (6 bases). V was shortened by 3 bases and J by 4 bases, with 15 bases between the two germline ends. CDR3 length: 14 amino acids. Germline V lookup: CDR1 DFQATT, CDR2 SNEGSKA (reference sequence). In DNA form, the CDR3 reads TGCAGTGCTAGTCCCCCCGGGGGCGGCACTGAAGCTTTCTTT. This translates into CSASPPGGGTEAFF.

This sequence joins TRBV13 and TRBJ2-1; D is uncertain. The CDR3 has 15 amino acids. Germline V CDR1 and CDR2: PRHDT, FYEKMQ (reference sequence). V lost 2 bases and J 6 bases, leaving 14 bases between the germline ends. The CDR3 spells CASSLLPRGRNEQFF. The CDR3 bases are TGTGCCAGCAGCTTACTCCCCCGCGGACGCAATGAGCAGTTCTTC. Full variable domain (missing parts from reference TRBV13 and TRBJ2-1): AAGVIQSPRHLIKEKRETATLKCYPIPRHDTVYWYQQGPGQDPQFLISFYEKMQSDKGSIPDRFSAQQFSDYHSELNMSSLELGDSALYFCASSLLPRGRNEQFFGPGTRLTVL.

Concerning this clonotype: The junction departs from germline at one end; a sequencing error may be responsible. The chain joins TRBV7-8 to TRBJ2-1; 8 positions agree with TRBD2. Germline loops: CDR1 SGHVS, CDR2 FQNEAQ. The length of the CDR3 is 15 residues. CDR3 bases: TGTGCCAGCAGCCCACGGGGGGGGTCCTTCAATGAGCAGTTCTTC. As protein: CASSPRGGSFNEQFF.

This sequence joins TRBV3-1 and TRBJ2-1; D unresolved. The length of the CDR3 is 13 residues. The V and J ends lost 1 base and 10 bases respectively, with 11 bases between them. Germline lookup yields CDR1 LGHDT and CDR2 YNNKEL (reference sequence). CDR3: CASSQGVRAEQFF. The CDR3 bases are TGTGCCAGCAGCCAAGGTGTAAGGGCAGAGCAGTTCTTC.

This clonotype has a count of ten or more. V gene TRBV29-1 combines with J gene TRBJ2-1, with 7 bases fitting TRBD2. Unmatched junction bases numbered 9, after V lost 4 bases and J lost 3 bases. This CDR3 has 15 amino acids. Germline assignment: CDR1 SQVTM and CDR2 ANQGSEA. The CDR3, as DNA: TGCAGCGTTGTAACGGGGAGGGCTATCTACAATGAGCAGTTCTTC. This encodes CSVVTGRAIYNEQFF.

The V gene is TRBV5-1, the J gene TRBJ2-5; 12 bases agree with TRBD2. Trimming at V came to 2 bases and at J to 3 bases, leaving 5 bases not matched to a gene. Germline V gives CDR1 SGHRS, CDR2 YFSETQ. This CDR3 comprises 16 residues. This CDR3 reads CASSFGLAGGKETQYF. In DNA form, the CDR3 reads TGCGCCAGCAGCTTTGGGCTAGCGGGAGGGAAAGAGACCCAGTACTTC. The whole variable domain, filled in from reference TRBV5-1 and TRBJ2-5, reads KAGVTQTPRYLIKTRGQQVTLSCSPISGHRSVSWYQQTPGQGLQFLFEYFSETQRNKGNFPGRFSGRQFSNSRSEMNVSTLELGDSALYLCASSFGLAGGKETQYFGPGTRLLVL.

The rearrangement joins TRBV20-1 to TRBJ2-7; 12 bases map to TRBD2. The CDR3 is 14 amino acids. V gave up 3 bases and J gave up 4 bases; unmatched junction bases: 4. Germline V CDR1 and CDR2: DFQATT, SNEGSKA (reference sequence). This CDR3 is CSARSTSGRYEQYF. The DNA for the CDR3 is TGCAGTGCTAGGTCGACTAGCGGGAGATACGAGCAGTACTTC.

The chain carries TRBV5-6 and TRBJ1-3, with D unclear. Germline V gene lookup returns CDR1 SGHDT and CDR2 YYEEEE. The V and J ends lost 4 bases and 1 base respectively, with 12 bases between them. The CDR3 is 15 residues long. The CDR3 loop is CASSPGPGSGNTIYF. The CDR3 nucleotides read TGTGCCAGCAGCCCGGGCCCCGGGTCTGGAAACACCATATATTTT.

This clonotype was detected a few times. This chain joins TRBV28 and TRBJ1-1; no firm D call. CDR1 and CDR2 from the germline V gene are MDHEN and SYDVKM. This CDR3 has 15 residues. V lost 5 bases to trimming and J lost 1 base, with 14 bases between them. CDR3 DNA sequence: TGTGCCAGCAGTCCGTCAACCAGGACGAACACTGAAGCTTTCTTT. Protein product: CASSPSTRTNTEAFF.

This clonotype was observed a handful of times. The CDR3, as DNA: TGTGCCAGCAGTCTCCGGGAGTTGGAGACCCAGTACTTC. Amino acids: CASSLRELETQYF. This chain connects TRBV7-2 to TRBJ2-5; a weak D match, TRBD2 (6 bases). Trimming took off 6 bases at V and 5 bases at J, with 13 bases between the two ends. Germline V CDR1 and CDR2: SGHTA, FQGNSA. The CDR3 consists of 13 residues.